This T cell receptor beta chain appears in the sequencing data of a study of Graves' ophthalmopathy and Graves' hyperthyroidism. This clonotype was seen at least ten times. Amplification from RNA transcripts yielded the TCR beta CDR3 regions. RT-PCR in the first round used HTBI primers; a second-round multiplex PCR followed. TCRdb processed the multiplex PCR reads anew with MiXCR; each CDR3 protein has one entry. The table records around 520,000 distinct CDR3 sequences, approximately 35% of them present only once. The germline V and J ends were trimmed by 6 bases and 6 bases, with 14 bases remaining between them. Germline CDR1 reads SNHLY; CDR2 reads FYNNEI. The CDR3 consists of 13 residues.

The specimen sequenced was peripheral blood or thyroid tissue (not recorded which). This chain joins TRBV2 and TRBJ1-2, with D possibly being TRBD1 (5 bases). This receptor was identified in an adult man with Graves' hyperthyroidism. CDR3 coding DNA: TGTGCCAGCAGCCTCGGACAAAACGATGGCTACACCTTC. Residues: CASSLGQNDGYTF.